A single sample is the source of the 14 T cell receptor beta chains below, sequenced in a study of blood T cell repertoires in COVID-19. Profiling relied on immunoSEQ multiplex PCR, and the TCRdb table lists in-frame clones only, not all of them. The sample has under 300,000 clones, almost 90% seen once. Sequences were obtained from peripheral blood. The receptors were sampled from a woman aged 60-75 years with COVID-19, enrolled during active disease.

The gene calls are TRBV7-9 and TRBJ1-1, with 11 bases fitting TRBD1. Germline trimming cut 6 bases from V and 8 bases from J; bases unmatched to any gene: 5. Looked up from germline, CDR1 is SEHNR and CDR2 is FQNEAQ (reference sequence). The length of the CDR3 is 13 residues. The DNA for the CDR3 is TGTGCCAGCAGAAGGACAGGGGGCGAAGAAGCTTTCTTT. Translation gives CASRRTGGEEAFF.

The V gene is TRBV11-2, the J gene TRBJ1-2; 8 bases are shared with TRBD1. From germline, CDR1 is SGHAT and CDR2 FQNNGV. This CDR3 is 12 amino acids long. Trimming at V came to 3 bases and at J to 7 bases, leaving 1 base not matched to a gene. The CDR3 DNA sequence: TGTGCCAGCAGCTTGCAGGGGGCTGGCTACACCTTC. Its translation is CASSLQGAGYTF.

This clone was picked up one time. CDR3 protein: CATSDLTQGAWGEQYF. CDR3 bases: TGTGCCACCAGTGACCTGACACAGGGGGCCTGGGGCGAGCAGTACTTC. This chain links TRBV24-1 with TRBJ2-7, with 9 bases aligning to TRBD1. The CDR3 extends over 16 amino acids. V shed 4 bases and J 6 bases; nucleotides not matched to a gene: 12. From germline, CDR1 is KGHDR and CDR2 SFDVKD.

CDR3 protein: CASSPTGGSYEQYF. CDR3 DNA sequence: TGTGCCAGTAGTCCCACAGGGGGTTCCTACGAGCAGTACTTC. V gene TRBV19 combines with J gene TRBJ2-7; TRBD1 aligns across 8 bases. The germline CDR1 and CDR2 sequences are LNHDA and SQIVND (reference sequence). J gave up 1 base and V 5 bases, and 4 bases lay outside the gene matches. CDR3 length: 14 amino acids.

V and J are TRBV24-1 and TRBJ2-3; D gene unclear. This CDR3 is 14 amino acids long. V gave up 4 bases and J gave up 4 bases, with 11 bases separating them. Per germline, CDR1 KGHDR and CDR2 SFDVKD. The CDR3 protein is CATSDPLRSDTQYF. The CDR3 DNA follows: TGTGCCACCAGTGACCCCCTCAGGTCAGATACGCAGTATTTT.

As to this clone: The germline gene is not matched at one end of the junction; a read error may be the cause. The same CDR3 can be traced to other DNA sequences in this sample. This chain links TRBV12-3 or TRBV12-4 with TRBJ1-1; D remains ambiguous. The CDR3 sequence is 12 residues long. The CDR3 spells CASRLDYTEAFF. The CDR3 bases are TGTGCCAGCAGATTAGACTACACTGAAGCTTTCTTT.

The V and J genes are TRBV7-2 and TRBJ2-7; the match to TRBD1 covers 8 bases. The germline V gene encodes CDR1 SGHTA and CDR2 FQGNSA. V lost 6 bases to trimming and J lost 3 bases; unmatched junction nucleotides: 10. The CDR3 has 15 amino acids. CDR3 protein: CASRHRTGKNYEQYF. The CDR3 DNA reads TGTGCCAGCAGACACCGGACAGGGAAAAACTACGAGCAGTACTTC.

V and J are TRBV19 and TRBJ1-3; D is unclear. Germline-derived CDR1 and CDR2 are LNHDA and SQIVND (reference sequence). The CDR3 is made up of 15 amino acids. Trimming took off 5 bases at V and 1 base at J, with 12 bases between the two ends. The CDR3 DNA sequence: TGTGCCAGTAGTTCGAATAGAGGGTCTGGAAACACCATATATTTT. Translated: CASSSNRGSGNTIYF.

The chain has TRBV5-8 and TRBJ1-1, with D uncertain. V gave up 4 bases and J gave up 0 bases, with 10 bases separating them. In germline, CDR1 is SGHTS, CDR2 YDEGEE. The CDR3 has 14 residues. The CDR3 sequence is CASSRTVLNTEAFF. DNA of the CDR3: TGTGCCAGCAGCCGAACGGTACTGAACACTGAAGCTTTCTTT.

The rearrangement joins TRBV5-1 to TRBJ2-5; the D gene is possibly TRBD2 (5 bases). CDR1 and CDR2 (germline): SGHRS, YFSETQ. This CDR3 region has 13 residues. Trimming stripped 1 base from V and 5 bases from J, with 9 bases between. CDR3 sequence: CASSLSPGETQYF. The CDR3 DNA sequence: TGCGCCAGCAGCTTGTCGCCGGGGGAGACCCAGTACTTC.

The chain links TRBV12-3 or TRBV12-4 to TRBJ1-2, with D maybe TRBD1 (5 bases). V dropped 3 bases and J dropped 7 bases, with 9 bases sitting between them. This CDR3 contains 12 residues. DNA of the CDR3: TGTGCCAGCAGTTTGGGGGAGGGTGGCTACACCTTC. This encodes CASSLGEGGYTF.

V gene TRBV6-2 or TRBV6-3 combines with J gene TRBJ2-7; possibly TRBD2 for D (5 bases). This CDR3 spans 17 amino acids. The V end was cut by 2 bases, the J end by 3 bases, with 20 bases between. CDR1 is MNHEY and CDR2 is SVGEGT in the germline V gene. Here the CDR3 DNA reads TGTGCCAGCAGTTACCCTACCCACCGCATAGCGATCTACGAGCAGTACTTC. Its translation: CASSYPTHRIAIYEQYF.

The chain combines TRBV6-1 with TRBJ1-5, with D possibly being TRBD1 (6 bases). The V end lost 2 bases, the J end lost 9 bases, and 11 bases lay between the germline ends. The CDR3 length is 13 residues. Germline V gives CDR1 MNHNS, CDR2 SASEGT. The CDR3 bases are TGTGCCAGCAGTGAAATCCCCAGGGGGCCCCAGCATTTT. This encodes CASSEIPRGPQHF.

The CDR3 DNA is TGTGCCAGCAGTCGGACAGGACAAGAGACCCAGTACTTC. This translates into CASSRTGQETQYF. The chain couples TRBV11-2 to TRBJ2-5, with TRBD1 matching over 7 bases. This CDR3 comprises 13 residues. Germline assignment: CDR1 SGHAT and CDR2 FQNNGV. V trimming: 6 bases; J trimming: 2 bases; junction bases outside the gene matches: 3. Complete variable domain (other parts from reference TRBV11-2 and TRBJ2-5): EAGVAQSPRYKIIEKRQSVAFWCNPISGHATLYWYQQILGQGPKLLIQFQNNGVVDDSQLPKDRFSAERLKGVDSTLKIQPAKLEDSAVYLCASSRTGQETQYFGPGTRLLVL.